The clone carrying this TCR beta chain came up a few times. These data are taken from a study of patients and donors after allogeneic stem cell transplantation. One entry per CDR3 protein results from TCRdb running MiXCR on the RT-PCR reads. This repertoire shows about 960,000 distinct CDR3 sequences, about 20% found once; its top ten account for 6%. Looked up from germline, CDR1 is SGHVS and CDR2 is FQNEAQ. This CDR3 is 14 amino acids long. V lost 5 bases and J 4 bases, leaving 15 bases between the germline ends. The receptor was derived from a human donor who was either an allogeneic HSCT recipient or a stem cell or donor lymphocyte infusion donor (not recorded which). It is not recorded whose cells these are; they may come from a transplant donor. Sequenced input: blood, either unsorted or a sorted T cell fraction (not recorded which). The V gene is TRBV7-8, the J gene TRBJ2-7; no clear D. CDR3 in amino acids: CASSRVRAPYEQYF. The CDR3 nucleotides are TGTGCCAGCAGCCGCGTCCGCGCACCGTACGAGCAGTACTTC. The full variable domain, completed using reference TRBV7-8 and TRBJ2-7, is GAGVSQSPRYKVAKRGQDVALRCDPISGHVSLFWYQQALGQGPEFLTYFQNEAQLDKSGLPSDRFFAERPEGSVSTLKIQRTQQEDSAVYLCASSRVRAPYEQYFGPGTRLTVT.